This TCR beta chain was profiled in a study of cytomegalovirus exposure and HLA in healthy donors. As for the study in general: Unique TCRs from HLA-typed donors, around 93 million of them, were held in an early data release. Findings of the study overall: Cytomegalovirus association was assigned to approximately 180 TCR beta chains. Generally TCR sequences proved uncommon, though certain public TCRs appeared in numerous donors.

Worth noting for this clone: No antigen is known for it.

The PCR used 60 Vbeta and 13 Jbeta primers. Assay: immunoSEQ multiplex PCR; the TCRdb copy retains only in-frame clones and omits some. The sample records 90,000 or so clones, roughly four fifths being singletons. This CDR3 spans 15 amino acids. V shed 4 bases, J shed 0 bases, and the junction held 3 bases outside the gene matches. Germline loops: CDR1 LGHNA, CDR2 YSLEER. J is TRBJ2-3 and V is TRBV4-3; 8 positions agree with TRBD2. The sample taken for sequencing was PBMCs. This sequence originates from a man younger than 45 in good health and CMV-seropositive. CDR3 loop: CASSPTSASTDTQYF. CDR3 nucleotide sequence: TGCGCCAGCAGCCCGACTAGCGCTAGCACAGATACGCAGTATTTT.